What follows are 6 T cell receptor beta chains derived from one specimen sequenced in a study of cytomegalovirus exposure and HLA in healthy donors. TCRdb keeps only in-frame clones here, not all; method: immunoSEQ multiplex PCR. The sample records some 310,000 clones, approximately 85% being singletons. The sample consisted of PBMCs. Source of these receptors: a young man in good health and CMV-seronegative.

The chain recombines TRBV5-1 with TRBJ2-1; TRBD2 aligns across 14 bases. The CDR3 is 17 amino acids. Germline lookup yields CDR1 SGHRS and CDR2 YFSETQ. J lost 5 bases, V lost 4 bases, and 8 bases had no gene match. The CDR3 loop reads CASSKPGLAGANNEQFF. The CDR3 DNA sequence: TGCGCCAGCAGCAAACCGGGACTAGCGGGGGCGAACAATGAGCAGTTCTTC.

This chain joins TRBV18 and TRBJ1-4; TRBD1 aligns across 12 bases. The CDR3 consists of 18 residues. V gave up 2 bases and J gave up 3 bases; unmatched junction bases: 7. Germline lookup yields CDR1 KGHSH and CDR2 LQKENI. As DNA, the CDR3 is TGTGCCAGCTCACCAGACTGGGGACAGGGGGCTGCTAATGAAAAACTGTTTTTT. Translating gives CASSPDWGQGAANEKLFF.

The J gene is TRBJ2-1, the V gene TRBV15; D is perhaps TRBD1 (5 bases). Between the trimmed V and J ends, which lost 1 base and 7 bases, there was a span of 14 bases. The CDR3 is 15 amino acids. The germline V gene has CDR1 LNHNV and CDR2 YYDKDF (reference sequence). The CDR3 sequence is CATSRVLDRLNEQFF. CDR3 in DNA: TGTGCCACCAGCAGAGTTCTCGACAGACTGAATGAGCAGTTCTTC.

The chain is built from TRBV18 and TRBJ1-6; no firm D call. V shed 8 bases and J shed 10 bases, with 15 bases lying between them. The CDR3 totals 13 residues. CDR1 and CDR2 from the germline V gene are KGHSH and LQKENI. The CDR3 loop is CASAGQIESPLHF. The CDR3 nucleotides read TGTGCCAGCGCGGGCCAAATAGAATCACCCCTCCACTTT. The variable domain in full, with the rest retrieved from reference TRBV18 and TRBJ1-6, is NAGVMQNPRHLVRRRGQEARLRCSPMKGHSHVYWYRQLPEEGLKFMVYLQKENIIDESGMPKERFSAEFPKEGPSILRIQQVVRGDSAAYFCASAGQIESPLHFGNGTRLTVT.

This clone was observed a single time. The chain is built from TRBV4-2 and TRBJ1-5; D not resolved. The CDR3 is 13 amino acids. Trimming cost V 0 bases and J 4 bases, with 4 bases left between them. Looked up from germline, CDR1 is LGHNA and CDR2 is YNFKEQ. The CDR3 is CASSQERNQPQHF. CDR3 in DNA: TGTGCCAGCAGCCAAGAGAGAAATCAGCCCCAGCATTTT.

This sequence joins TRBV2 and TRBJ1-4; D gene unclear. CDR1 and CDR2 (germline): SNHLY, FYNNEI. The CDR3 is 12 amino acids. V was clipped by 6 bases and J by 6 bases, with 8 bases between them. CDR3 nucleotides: TGTGCCAGCAGGCGGAGCTATGAAAAACTGTTTTTT. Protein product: CASRRSYEKLFF.